The following is a TCR beta chain sequence with its context. Antigen: not known. The PCR ran on 60 Vbeta and 13 Jbeta primers. Generated by immunoSEQ multiplex PCR, the TCRdb table keeps only in-frame clones and is missing some. In total, the table holds approximately 150,000 clones. This CDR3 comprises 16 residues. Per germline, CDR1 SGHKS and CDR2 YYEKEE (reference sequence). Trimming removed 5 bases from V and 0 bases from J; junction bases left unmatched: 5. The entry originates in a study of cytomegalovirus exposure and HLA in healthy donors. Looking at the study overall: When 300 to 500 donors were genotyped, about 80% of them were found to fall in the Caucasian-associated ancestry cluster. Whole-study results and caveats: In a later analysis, TCR association rates varied by HLA locus: DRB1 most, HLA-C fewest. Previous analysis showed most TCR beta V segments were productive about 90% or about 30% of the time. As was reported, the HLA-A and HLA-B alleles of most subjects were accurately predicted from TCR beta sequences.

The sequence was collected from a male donor in good health and CMV-seronegative. Sequenced material: PBMCs. The V call is TRBV5-5, the J call TRBJ2-6; TRBD1 matches at 7 bases. The DNA of the CDR3 is TGTGCCAGCAGGCCTGGGACAGCCTCTGGGGCCAACGTCCTGACTTTC. This sequence encodes CASRPGTASGANVLTF.